This passage covers 24 T cell receptor beta chains from one sample sequenced in a study of blood T cell repertoires in COVID-19. The table came from immunoSEQ multiplex PCR; TCRdb's copy has only in-frame clones and leaves some out. The table includes about 380,000 clones, 70% to 90% detected once. Material: PBMCs or T cells enriched from blood (not recorded which). All receptors come from a woman in her late teens or twenties who had recovered from COVID-19.

CDR3 coding DNA: TGTGCCTTCGAATCAGGGACAACCTACGAGCAGTACTTC. It codes for CAFESGTTYEQYF. The gene calls are TRBV5-4 and TRBJ2-7; weak D call: TRBD1 (6 bases). With 10 bases removed from V and 2 bases from J, the gap between germline ends came to 16 bases. The germline V gene encodes CDR1 SGHNT and CDR2 YYREEE (reference sequence). This CDR3 is built from 13 residues.

This clone was detected once. This chain's CDR3 is CASSLEGLAPTQYF. Here the CDR3 DNA reads TGTGCCAGCAGCTTAGAGGGACTAGCGCCTACCCAGTACTTC. The V gene is TRBV7-8, the J gene TRBJ2-5, with TRBD2 matching 10 bases. Per the germline V gene, CDR1 is SGHVS and CDR2 is FQNEAQ. J gave up 8 bases and V 1 base, and 4 bases lay outside the gene matches. The length of the CDR3 is 14 residues.

The rearrangement links TRBV15 to TRBJ2-3; TRBD2 might be the D (7 bases). The V end was cut by 0 bases, the J end by 1 base, with 14 bases between. CDR3 length: 17 amino acids. Germline lookup yields CDR1 LNHNV and CDR2 YYDKDF (reference sequence). This chain's CDR3 is CATSREGRGAGTDTQYF. CDR3 DNA sequence: TGTGCCACCAGCAGAGAAGGGAGGGGGGCAGGCACAGATACGCAGTATTTT.

This chain connects TRBV4-1 to TRBJ2-5; D is ambiguous. CDR3 length: 13 residues. V was shortened by 1 base and J by 4 bases, with 7 bases between the two germline ends. Looked up from germline, CDR1 is MGHRA and CDR2 is YSYEKL. CDR3 loop: CASSQANRETQYF. The DNA of the CDR3 is TGCGCCAGCAGCCAAGCTAATCGAGAGACCCAGTACTTC.

The chain has TRBV9 and TRBJ1-1, with D possibly being TRBD1 (6 bases). V lost 4 bases, J lost 4 bases, and 17 bases lay in between. Germline loops: CDR1 SGDLS, CDR2 YYNGEE. The CDR3 loop spans 15 amino acids. CDR3: CASSPGGGAGTEAFF. The CDR3 nucleotides are TGTGCCAGCAGCCCTGGGGGGGGCGCGGGCACTGAAGCTTTCTTT. The full variable domain, its missing parts supplied by reference TRBV9 and TRBJ1-1, is DSGVTQTPKHLITATGQRVTLRCSPRSGDLSVYWYQQSLDQGLQFLIQYYNGEERAKGNILERFSAQQFPDLHSELNLSSLELGDSALYFCASSPGGGAGTEAFFGQGTRLTVV.

This sequence joins TRBV6-5 and TRBJ1-4, with D uncertain. V was cut by 0 bases and J by 6 bases, with 8 bases left in between. The CDR3 runs 14 residues. CDR1 and CDR2 from the germline V gene are MNHEY and SVGAGI. CDR3 protein: CASSYSDFDEKLFF. In DNA, the CDR3 is TGTGCCAGCAGTTACTCGGACTTTGATGAAAAACTGTTTTTT.

The chain is built from TRBV30 and TRBJ2-5, with a tentative D call TRBD1 (5 bases). Germline loops: CDR1 GTSNPN, CDR2 SVGIG (reference sequence). The CDR3 is 12 residues long. CDR3 sequence (DNA): TGTGGCCTGGATTCAGGGTCGGAGACCCAGTACTTC. Its translation is CGLDSGSETQYF.

This clone was observed a handful of times. This CDR3 is also generated by other DNA sequences in the sample. The chain couples TRBV3-1 (or the pseudogene TRBV3-2) to TRBJ2-7; D not resolved. Trimming took off 4 bases at V and 4 bases at J, with 5 bases between the two ends. The CDR3 has 11 residues. CDR1 and CDR2 from the germline V gene are LGHDT and YNNKEL (reference sequence). Here the CDR3 reads CASSLLYEQYF. The CDR3 DNA follows: TGTGCCAGCAGCCTGTTATACGAGCAGTACTTC.

The rearrangement uses TRBV7-8 and TRBJ2-1; D remains unclear. The CDR3 consists of 14 residues. Germline V CDR1 and CDR2: SGHVS, FQNEAQ. Trimming shortened V by 4 bases and J by 4 bases, and 11 bases separated the two germline ends. The CDR3 nucleotides read TGTGCCAGCAGCTCTACCCCCCTTTACAATGAGCAGTTCTTC. It yields the protein CASSSTPLYNEQFF.

The chain combines TRBV3-1 (or the pseudogene TRBV3-2) with TRBJ1-2, with TRBD1 as a possible D gene (5 bases). Germline V gene data show CDR1 as LGHDT and CDR2 as YNNKEL (reference sequence). There are 15 residues in the CDR3. V lost 0 bases to trimming and J lost 1 base, with 9 bases between them. The CDR3 sequence is CASSQEIGVNYGYTF. CDR3 bases: TGTGCCAGCAGCCAAGAGATAGGGGTTAACTATGGCTACACCTTC.

The V and J genes are TRBV14 and TRBJ2-3; D uncertain. This CDR3 region has 12 residues. Per the germline V gene, CDR1 is SGHDN and CDR2 is FVKESK. V was shortened by 4 bases and J by 2 bases, with 4 bases between the two germline ends. The CDR3 DNA reads as TGTGCCAGCAGCCTATACACAGATACGCAGTATTTT. It is translated as CASSLYTDTQYF. The entire variable domain, with the rest obtained from reference TRBV14 and TRBJ2-3, is as follows: EAGVTQFPSHSVIEKGQTVTLRCDPISGHDNLYWYRRVMGKEIKFLLHFVKESKQDESGMPNNRFLAERTGGTYSTLKVQPAELEDSGVYFCASSLYTDTQYFGPGTRLTVL.

This clone appeared a few times. J is TRBJ1-1 and V is TRBV11-3; D is possibly TRBD1 (6 bases). Germline CDR1 reads SGHNT; CDR2 reads YENEEA. Trimming cost V 1 base and J 1 base, with 10 bases left between them. The CDR3 covers 15 residues. CDR3 nucleotides: TGTGCCAGCAGCTTAGGGGGGGGCCCGAACACTGAAGCTTTCTTT. The encoded protein is CASSLGGGPNTEAFF.

This sequence joins TRBV5-1 and TRBJ2-1, with 8 bases fitting TRBD1. CDR3 length: 14 residues. Trimming at V came to 5 bases and at J to 1 base, leaving 2 bases not matched to a gene. Germline CDR1 SGHRS, CDR2 YFSETQ. In DNA form, the CDR3 reads TGCGCCAGCAGGCGACAGGGGTCCTACAATGAGCAGTTCTTC. Translation: CASRRQGSYNEQFF.

V gene TRBV5-1 combines with J gene TRBJ1-4; 7 nucleotides agree with TRBD1. Germline loops: CDR1 SGHRS, CDR2 YFSETQ. The CDR3 contains 16 residues. V was clipped by 7 bases and J by 4 bases; unmatched bases: 13. The CDR3 loop is CASRIRTGPLNEKLFF. In DNA, the CDR3 is TGCGCCAGCCGAATAAGGACAGGTCCGCTTAATGAAAAACTGTTTTTT.

The chain carries TRBV4-2 and TRBJ2-5; no clear D gene. Germline V gene sequence: CDR1 LGHNA, CDR2 YNFKEQ. Trimming shortened V by 1 base and J by 5 bases, and 8 bases separated the two germline ends. The CDR3 length is 13 residues. The CDR3 loop reads CASSQGPQETQYF. CDR3 DNA sequence: TGTGCCAGCAGCCAAGGCCCGCAGGAGACCCAGTACTTC.

The chain has TRBV9 and TRBJ1-2; 9 positions match TRBD1. Germline loops: CDR1 SGDLS, CDR2 YYNGEE. V shed 3 bases and J 3 bases; nucleotides not matched to a gene: 3. This CDR3 contains 14 residues. CDR3 sequence reads: CASSGRDRDYGYTF. The CDR3 nucleotides read TGTGCCAGCAGCGGCCGGGACAGGGACTATGGCTACACCTTC.

CDR3 in DNA: TGTGCCAGCAGTGTGACAGGGGCGGGCAATCAGCCCCAGCATTTT. Its translation: CASSVTGAGNQPQHF. The chain has TRBV2 and TRBJ1-5; 8 positions match TRBD1. Germline V lookup: CDR1 SNHLY, CDR2 FYNNEI. The CDR3 loop spans 15 amino acids. V was clipped by 4 bases and J by 2 bases; unmatched bases: 4.

The chain recombines TRBV19 with TRBJ2-3; tentative D call: TRBD2 (5 bases). V lost 5 bases and J lost 1, with 10 bases in between. Germline V gene data show CDR1 as LNHDA and CDR2 as SQIVND (reference sequence). The length of the CDR3 is 14 residues. CDR3 residues: CASSLVGGTDTQYF. As DNA, the CDR3 is TGTGCCAGTAGTCTCGTCGGGGGCACAGATACGCAGTATTTT.

This rearrangement joins TRBV7-8 to TRBJ2-3; 12 bases fit TRBD2. Trimming cost V 5 bases and J 1 base; bases outside gene matches: 4. Germline V gene lookup returns CDR1 SGHVS and CDR2 FQNEAQ. The length of the CDR3 is 16 residues. The CDR3 is CASSPTSGGRTDTQYF. The CDR3 DNA follows: TGTGCCAGCAGCCCCACTAGCGGGGGGCGCACAGATACGCAGTATTTT.

This clone was detected only once. The chain recombines TRBV18 with TRBJ2-5; 8 bases map to TRBD1. Germline V gene lookup returns CDR1 KGHSH and CDR2 LQKENI. V gave up 0 bases and J gave up 2 bases; unmatched junction bases: 5. This CDR3 has 16 amino acids. The CDR3 protein is CASSPPGQGGQETQYF. The CDR3 coding sequence is TGTGCCAGCTCACCACCTGGACAGGGTGGACAAGAGACCCAGTACTTC.

The rearrangement links TRBV13 to TRBJ2-7, with 11 bases identical to TRBD1. This CDR3 comprises 15 residues. CDR1 PRHDT and CDR2 FYEKMQ come from the germline V gene (reference sequence). V was clipped by 5 bases and J by 7 bases; unmatched bases: 10. The CDR3 sequence: CASSLVPGQGEEQYF. The CDR3 region has the DNA TGTGCCAGCAGCCTTGTACCGGGACAGGGGGAAGAGCAGTACTTC.

V gene TRBV3-1 (or the pseudogene TRBV3-2) combines with J gene TRBJ1-4, with D possibly matching TRBD1 (6 bases). V gave up 1 base and J gave up 7 bases, with 10 bases separating them. Germline values: CDR1 LGHDT, CDR2 YNNKEL (reference sequence). The CDR3 totals 14 residues. In DNA, the CDR3 is TGTGCCAGCAGCCAAGTGGACAGCCCTGAAAAACTGTTTTTT. It encodes CASSQVDSPEKLFF.

J is TRBJ1-4 and V is TRBV5-1, with a tentative D call TRBD1 (5 bases). From germline, CDR1 is SGHRS and CDR2 YFSETQ. V was pared by 0 bases and J by 4 bases, with 13 bases between. The CDR3 consists of 16 residues. CDR3 residues: CASSLVTGSDNEKLFF. CDR3 coding DNA: TGCGCCAGCAGCTTGGTAACAGGATCGGATAATGAAAAACTGTTTTTT.

The sample holds one count of this clone. The genes are TRBV30 and TRBJ1-6; D unclear. The CDR3 runs 14 residues. Trimming took 3 bases from V and 9 from J, leaving 15 bases between them. The V gene's germline CDR1 is GTSNPN and CDR2 SVGIG (reference sequence). CDR3 amino acids: CAWSAMDWASPLHF. The CDR3 DNA reads TGTGCCTGGAGCGCTATGGACTGGGCTTCACCCCTCCACTTT.